This T cell receptor beta chain is drawn from a study of OX40 agonist ivuxolimab in advanced cancers. In the case of this clone: The antigen remains unidentified.

Measured with immunoSEQ multiplex PCR; TCRdb has only the in-frame clones, and not every one. The sample yields 57,000 or so clones, 93% seen once. General study results and limits: CD4+ and CD8+ blood T cells expanded clonally by week 6 at 0.1 to 3.0 mg/kg. CD8+ T cells were the subset that, on average, had more expanded clones than CD4+.

Enrollment shut out patients with autoimmune disease history or systemic immunosuppression. The sequences come from CD4+ or CD8+ T cells sorted from blood, collected in a trial of the OX40 agonist ivuxolimab. The source of this sequence is an adult with an advanced solid tumor such as melanoma, head and neck, liver or kidney cancer.

CDR3 region: CSGKGGSSYNEQFF. Here the CDR3 DNA reads TGCAGCGGAAAAGGTGGAAGCTCCTACAATGAGCAGTTCTTC. The V call is TRBV29-1, the J call TRBJ2-1; D not certain. The ends were cut back, 7 bases at V and 0 bases at J, with 13 bases in the middle. CDR1 SQVTM and CDR2 ANQGSEA come from the germline V gene. The CDR3 length is 14 residues.